This T cell receptor (beta chain) was retrieved from a study of T-cell reconstitution after alpha-beta-depleted transplantation in children. General study results and limits: The origin of high day-60 TCRbeta diversity in some patients lay in surviving recipient T cells and thymic progenitors. Alpha-beta T cells present about two months after transplant were reported to originate from several hundred expanded graft clones. T-cell counts and diversity at one year following transplant were attributed mainly to newly produced T cells.

In the case of this clonotype: What it binds is not known.

The CDR3 is 11 residues long. Trimming removed 0 bases from V and 8 bases from J, with 5 bases in between. Germline-derived CDR1 and CDR2 are DFQATT and SNEGSKA (reference sequence). The authors prepared the TCRbeta library with unique molecular identifiers. TCRdb re-called the PCR reads through MiXCR, storing one row per CDR3 protein. Counted here are around 670,000 distinct CDR3 sequences, under 15% occurring once; the ten biggest clones make up roughly 0.77%. Here the sequenced sample was PBMCs, taken before TCRalphabeta/CD19-depleted stem cell transplant. The gene calls are TRBV20-1 and TRBJ2-1; D gene uncertain. The TCR originated in a girl between 2 and 10 years old with congenital amegakaryocytic thrombocytopenia, due to receive a stem cell transplant. This CDR3 is CSARDVHEQFF. The DNA for the CDR3 is TGCAGTGCTAGAGACGTGCATGAGCAGTTCTTC.